This TCR beta chain was documented in a study of brain T cells in children with intractable seizures. Study findings and constraints: Pre-surgery blood may have been undersampled, hiding some clones.

The repertoire was sequenced with immunoSEQ multiplex PCR; TCRdb's copy has only in-frame clones and lacks some. The data hold tens of thousands of clones, with 90% to 95% observed a single time. In regard to this clone: Its antigen is undetermined. One junction end disagrees with the germline gene, perhaps due to a read error.

Germline CDR1 reads SGHTS; CDR2 reads YDEGEE. The CDR3 is 15 residues long. The source material was peripheral blood, sampled at surgery. This clonotype originated in a boy between 10 and 17 years old with focal cortical dysplasia and intractable seizures. This sequence joins TRBV5-8 and TRBJ2-7; TRBD1 might be the D (6 bases). This chain's CDR3 is CASSLAAGATYERYF. The DNA of the CDR3 is TGTGCCAGCAGCTTGGCGGCAGGGGCTACCTACGAGCGGTACTTC.